These 22 T cell receptor beta chains came from one sample sequenced in a study of PD-L1 blockade in urothelial cancer. Data came from immunoSEQ multiplex PCR; TCRdb stores just in-frame clones and leaves some out. The sample includes tens of thousands of clones, 82% of them seen just once. Sequencing was performed on PBMCs, taken around atezolizumab (anti-PD-L1) treatment. These receptors were collected from a man aged 65-85 years with urothelial cancer.

This chain links TRBV11-3 with TRBJ1-1; a weak D match, TRBD1 (5 bases). V lost 1 base, J lost 0 bases, and 15 bases lay in between. This CDR3 comprises 17 residues. The germline V gene encodes CDR1 SGHNT and CDR2 YENEEA. Written as DNA, the CDR3 is TGTGCCAGCAGCTTAGTAGGGGCAGGTCGCATGAACACTGAAGCTTTCTTT. It encodes CASSLVGAGRMNTEAFF.

The chain combines TRBV7-6 with TRBJ2-3; TRBD2 matches at 14 bases. CDR3 length equals 16 residues. Germline V CDR1 and CDR2: SGHVS, FNYEAQ. The V and J ends lost 3 bases and 7 bases, in that order; junction bases with no gene match: 6. This CDR3 reads CASSLTSGRAMHTQYF. The CDR3, as DNA: TGTGCCAGCAGCTTGACTAGCGGGAGGGCCATGCATACGCAGTATTTT.

The genes are TRBV6-1 and TRBJ1-6; 9 bases agree with TRBD1. This CDR3 is 15 amino acids long. The germline CDR1 and CDR2 sequences are MNHNS and SASEGT. Trimming cost V 3 bases and J 8 bases; bases outside gene matches: 5. The CDR3: CASSDSGQGHSPLHF. CDR3 DNA sequence: TGTGCCAGCAGTGATTCGGGACAGGGCCATTCACCCCTCCACTTT.

The V and J genes are TRBV14 and TRBJ2-3, with 11 bases lining up with TRBD2. With 0 bases clipped from V and 7 bases from J, the junction kept 12 bases outside the gene matches. The CDR3 extends over 18 amino acids. Per the germline V gene, CDR1 is SGHDN and CDR2 is FVKESK. CDR3 loop: CASSQDSLAGGLKNTQYF. CDR3 nucleotides: TGTGCCAGCAGCCAAGATTCCCTAGCGGGAGGACTGAAGAATACGCAGTATTTT.

The gene calls are TRBV21-1 and TRBJ1-1. TRBV21-1 is tagged as a pseudogene. The CDR3 contains 16 residues. This chain's CDR3 is CASSRMGMRGHPEAFF. The CDR3 DNA reads as TGTGCCAGCAGCCGTATGGGGATGCGGGGCCACCCTGAAGCTTTCTTT.

The genes are TRBV14 and TRBJ1-4; 8 bases align to TRBD1. CDR1 SGHDN and CDR2 FVKESK come from the germline V gene. J gave up 6 bases and V 4 bases, and 13 bases lay outside the gene matches. The CDR3 loop spans 17 amino acids. The CDR3 protein is CASSRNLGTGGYEKLFF. The DNA for the CDR3 is TGTGCCAGCAGCCGAAACTTAGGGACAGGAGGCTATGAAAAACTGTTTTTT.

This rearrangement joins TRBV7-9 to TRBJ2-7; no clear D gene. Germline-derived CDR1 and CDR2 are SEHNR and FQNEAQ (reference sequence). The V and J ends lost 4 bases and 0 bases respectively, with 7 bases between them. The CDR3 has 13 residues. CDR3 nucleotide sequence: TGTGCCAGCAGCTCCGCACTCTCCTACGAGCAGTACTTC. It specifies CASSSALSYEQYF.

The genes are TRBV13 and TRBJ2-5; D gene ambiguous. The CDR3 runs to 16 residues. Trimming removed 2 bases at V and 1 base at J, with 14 bases between. Germline lookup yields CDR1 PRHDT and CDR2 FYEKMQ (reference sequence). DNA for the CDR3: TGTGCCAGCAGCTTAATGGCCGGAGACTTCCAAGAGACCCAGTACTTC. Protein product: CASSLMAGDFQETQYF. The full variable domain, its missing parts supplied by reference TRBV13 and TRBJ2-5, is AAGVIQSPRHLIKEKRETATLKCYPIPRHDTVYWYQQGPGQDPQFLISFYEKMQSDKGSIPDRFSAQQFSDYHSELNMSSLELGDSALYFCASSLMAGDFQETQYFGPGTRLLVL.

This clone has only a few counts. The chain couples TRBV11-3 to TRBJ1-1, with unresolved D. The V end was cut by 7 bases, the J end by 7 bases, with 16 bases between. The CDR3 spans 13 residues. CDR1 is SGHNT, CDR2 YENEEA, per germline. The CDR3, as DNA: TGTGCCAGCACCAAAGTATCGGGGAGTGAAGCTTTCTTT. It is translated as CASTKVSGSEAFF.

This chain connects TRBV11-3 to TRBJ2-7; 11 bases fit TRBD1. The J segment lost 4 bases and the V segment lost 5 bases, leaving 7 bases of the junction unmatched. Germline V gives CDR1 SGHNT, CDR2 YENEEA. The CDR3 is 15 amino acids. The CDR3 is CASSARDRGRYEQYF. DNA of the CDR3: TGTGCCAGCAGCGCACGGGACAGGGGGAGGTACGAGCAGTACTTC.

The chain combines TRBV7-2 with TRBJ1-2; 9 bases match TRBD1. The V segment lost 5 bases and the J segment 6 bases; nucleotides outside the gene matches: 7. The CDR3 has 14 residues. The germline gives CDR1 SGHTA, CDR2 FQGNSA. CDR3 DNA sequence: TGTGCCAGCAGCCGACGGACAGGGGACAATGGCTACACCTTC. As protein: CASSRRTGDNGYTF.

DNA of the CDR3: TGTGCCAGCAGCATACCAGGACTAGCAAACCCGAGCTCCTACAATGAGCAGTTCTTC. This codes for CASSIPGLANPSSYNEQFF. The V gene is TRBV7-8, the J gene TRBJ2-1, with TRBD2 identical over 8 bases. This CDR3 has 19 amino acids. Losses at the gene ends were 5 bases for V and 0 bases for J; bases not matched to a gene: 15. From germline, CDR1 is SGHVS and CDR2 FQNEAQ.

The J gene is TRBJ2-1, the V gene TRBV7-9, with 11 bases aligning to TRBD2. After removal of 5 bases from V and 6 bases from J, the junction contained 6 bases not matched to a gene. This CDR3 region has 15 residues. The germline V gene encodes CDR1 SEHNR and CDR2 FQNEAQ (reference sequence). DNA for the CDR3: TGTGCCAGCAGCATTACTAGCGGGGGTGGCAATGAGCAGTTCTTC. Its translation is CASSITSGGGNEQFF.

Notes on this clone: The same CDR3 is also encoded by other DNA sequences in this sample. The chain uses TRBV19 and TRBJ1-1; D may be TRBD1 (5 bases). This CDR3 region has 15 residues. CDR1 and CDR2 from the germline V gene are LNHDA and SQIVND (reference sequence). The ends were cut back, 5 bases at V and 0 bases at J, with 13 bases in the middle. The CDR3 loop is CASSPAGRMNTEAFF. In DNA, the CDR3 is TGTGCCAGTAGTCCCGCGGGACGGATGAACACTGAAGCTTTCTTT.

The V gene is TRBV1, the J gene TRBJ1-5; the table's D call TRBD1 went unverified against the DNA. TRBV1 is an annotated pseudogene. The CDR3 is 16 residues long. CDR3: CTSSLAGGRSNQPQHF. The CDR3 nucleotides are TGCACCAGCAGCTTAGCAGGGGGGCGTAGCAATCAGCCCCAGCATTTT.

The rearrangement uses TRBV19 and TRBJ2-3; a possible D gene is TRBD2 (6 bases). With 7 bases removed from V and 10 bases from J, the gap between germline ends came to 18 bases. Looked up from germline, CDR1 is LNHDA and CDR2 is SQIVND (reference sequence). The CDR3 loop spans 13 amino acids. The CDR3 region has the DNA TGTGCCAGTACTAATATGGAGGGGAGTGCGCAGTATTTT. Encoded protein: CASTNMEGSAQYF.

V usage is TRBV4-3 and J usage is TRBJ2-1; 8 bases line up with TRBD1. This CDR3 comprises 18 residues. Trimming cost V 0 bases and J 4 bases; bases outside gene matches: 11. Germline CDR1 is LGHNA and CDR2 is YSLEER. Here the CDR3 reads CASSQDPVGQGVYNEQFF. The CDR3 DNA sequence: TGCGCCAGCAGCCAAGATCCGGTTGGACAGGGAGTTTACAATGAGCAGTTCTTC.

This clone showed up just once. This chain uses TRBV5-1 with TRBJ1-1, with D maybe TRBD1 (5 bases). The CDR3 has 14 amino acids. The germline gives CDR1 SGHRS, CDR2 YFSETQ. The V end lost 4 bases, the J end lost 4 bases, and 14 bases lay between the germline ends. CDR3 region: CASSDRGTSTEAFF. CDR3 nucleotide sequence: TGCGCCAGCAGCGACCGGGGGACCTCCACTGAAGCTTTCTTT.

The chain links TRBV6-5 to TRBJ1-1; D ambiguous. Between the trimmed V and J ends, which lost 5 bases and 9 bases, there was a span of 16 bases. Per germline, CDR1 MNHEY and CDR2 SVGAGI. The CDR3 contains 13 residues. CDR3 region: CASSKLEAHKAFF. Here the CDR3 DNA reads TGTGCCAGCAGTAAACTCGAGGCGCATAAAGCTTTCTTT.

V is TRBV7-2 and J is TRBJ2-7; no reliable D call. The ends were cut back, 2 bases at V and 7 bases at J, with 12 bases in the middle. Germline assignment: CDR1 SGHTA and CDR2 FQGNSA. The CDR3 covers 13 residues. The CDR3 reads CASSLTILWEQYF. The CDR3 DNA reads TGTGCCAGCAGCTTAACTATCCTCTGGGAGCAGTACTTC.

The chain employs TRBV5-1 and TRBJ2-3, with 12 bases matching TRBD2. V lost 4 bases to trimming and J lost 4 bases; unmatched junction nucleotides: 4. Germline V gives CDR1 SGHRS, CDR2 YFSETQ. The CDR3 is 15 amino acids. This chain's CDR3 is CASSDLAGGPDTQYF. CDR3 DNA sequence: TGCGCCAGCAGCGATCTAGCGGGGGGGCCAGATACGCAGTATTTT. Full variable domain (rest looked up from reference TRBV5-1 and TRBJ2-3): KAGVTQTPRYLIKTRGQQVTLSCSPISGHRSVSWYQQTPGQGLQFLFEYFSETQRNKGNFPGRFSGRQFSNSRSEMNVSTLELGDSALYLCASSDLAGGPDTQYFGPGTRLTVL.

This chain connects TRBV11-2 to TRBJ1-3, with unresolved D. This CDR3 contains 14 residues. Trimming removed 0 bases at V and 0 bases at J, with 3 bases between. CDR1 and CDR2 (germline): SGHAT, FQNNGV. CDR3 region: CASSLDLSGNTIYF. CDR3 in DNA: TGTGCCAGCAGCTTAGACCTCTCTGGAAACACCATATATTTT. Complete variable domain (other parts from reference TRBV11-2 and TRBJ1-3): EAGVAQSPRYKIIEKRQSVAFWCNPISGHATLYWYQQILGQGPKLLIQFQNNGVVDDSQLPKDRFSAERLKGVDSTLKIQPAKLEDSAVYLCASSLDLSGNTIYFGEGSWLTVV.